The 8 T cell receptor beta chains below all came from one sample that was sequenced in a study of cytomegalovirus exposure and HLA in healthy donors. Generated by immunoSEQ multiplex PCR, the TCRdb table keeps only in-frame clones and is missing some. The table records about 200,000 clones, 84% of them present only once. The specimen sequenced was PBMCs. The receptors originated from a woman aged 30 to 39 in good health and CMV-seropositive.

The rearrangement links TRBV6-5 to TRBJ2-5; 8 bases match TRBD1. J gave up 14 bases and V 3 bases, and 5 bases lay outside the gene matches. The CDR3 sequence is 11 residues long. Per the germline V gene, CDR1 is MNHEY and CDR2 is SVGAGI. The CDR3 here is CASSYGDRNYF. The CDR3 DNA reads TGTGCCAGCAGTTATGGGGACAGGAATTACTTC.

V and J are TRBV10-3 and TRBJ2-7; 10 bases are a match to TRBD1. The CDR3 runs to 14 residues. The V segment lost 6 bases and the J segment 3 bases; nucleotides outside the gene matches: 5. Germline loops: CDR1 ENHRY, CDR2 SYGVKD. The CDR3 DNA reads TGTGCCATCAGATCGGGACAGGGGAGCTACGAGCAGTACTTC. This codes for CAIRSGQGSYEQYF.

This clone was counted a single time. The gene calls are TRBV6-5 and TRBJ1-1; D is ambiguous. The CDR3 extends over 12 amino acids. Trimming cost V 8 bases and J 1 base, with 8 bases left between them. Germline V CDR1 and CDR2: MNHEY, SVGAGI. The CDR3 sequence is CASRRGNTEAFF. The CDR3 bases are TGTGCCAGCCGCCGGGGGAACACTGAAGCTTTCTTT.

The chain recombines TRBV19 with TRBJ1-5; 9 nucleotides line up with TRBD1. Germline values: CDR1 LNHDA, CDR2 SQIVND (reference sequence). The CDR3 length is 15 residues. Losses at the gene ends were 3 bases for V and 6 bases for J; bases not matched to a gene: 6. CDR3 nucleotide sequence: TGTGCCAGTAGTATTACAGGGGGCTCATTTCAGCCCCAGCATTTT. Protein product: CASSITGGSFQPQHF.

The CDR3 DNA follows: TGTGCCAGCTCGATGGGACTAGCGGGACTCAACCCTACCTACGAGCAGTACTTC. Its protein is CASSMGLAGLNPTYEQYF. The chain is built from TRBV18 and TRBJ2-7; 13 bases fit TRBD2. V gave up 6 bases and J gave up 2 bases; unmatched junction bases: 13. The CDR3 extends over 18 amino acids. Per germline, CDR1 KGHSH and CDR2 LQKENI.

The V gene is TRBV5-8, the J gene TRBJ1-3; TRBD1 is a possible D gene (6 bases). With 6 bases removed from V and 0 bases from J, the gap between germline ends came to 13 bases. CDR1 is SGHTS, CDR2 YDEGEE, per germline. CDR3 length: 15 residues. For the CDR3, the DNA is TGTGCCAGCACCTCGGACAGCCACTCTGGAAACACCATATATTTT. Protein: CASTSDSHSGNTIYF.

The chain combines TRBV6-4 with TRBJ1-1; D gene ambiguous. CDR3 length: 14 amino acids. V was pared by 4 bases and J by 2 bases, with 11 bases between. Germline V gene sequence: CDR1 MRHNA, CDR2 SNTAGT. CDR3: CASSVDAGNTEAFF. CDR3 sequence (DNA): TGTGCCAGCAGTGTGGATGCGGGTAACACTGAAGCTTTCTTT.

V and J are TRBV5-1 and TRBJ2-1; 7 bases are a match to TRBD1. Germline V CDR1 and CDR2: SGHRS, YFSETQ. V shed 4 bases, J shed 2 bases, and the junction held 9 bases outside the gene matches. CDR3 size: 16 residues. CDR3 loop: CASSAVGGIAYNEQFF. The CDR3 region has the DNA TGCGCCAGCAGCGCCGTAGGGGGCATTGCCTACAATGAGCAGTTCTTC.